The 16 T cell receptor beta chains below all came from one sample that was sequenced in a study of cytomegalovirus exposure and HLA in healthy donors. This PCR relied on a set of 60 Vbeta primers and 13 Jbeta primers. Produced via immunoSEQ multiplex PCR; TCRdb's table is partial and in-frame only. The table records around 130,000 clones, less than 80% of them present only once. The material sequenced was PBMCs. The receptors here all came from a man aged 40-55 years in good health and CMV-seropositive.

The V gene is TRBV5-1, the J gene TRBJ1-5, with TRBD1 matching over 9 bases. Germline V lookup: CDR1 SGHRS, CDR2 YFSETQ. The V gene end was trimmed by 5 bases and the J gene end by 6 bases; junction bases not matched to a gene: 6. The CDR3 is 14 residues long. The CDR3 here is CASSRTGVGQPQHF. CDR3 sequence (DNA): TGCGCCAGCAGTCGGACAGGGGTAGGTCAGCCCCAGCATTTT.

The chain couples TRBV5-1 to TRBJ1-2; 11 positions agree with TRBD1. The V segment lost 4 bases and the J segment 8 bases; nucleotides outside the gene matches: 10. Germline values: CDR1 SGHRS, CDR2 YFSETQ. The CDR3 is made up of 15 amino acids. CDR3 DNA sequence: TGCGCCAGCAGCCCCGACCCTGGGACAGGGGGAGGCTACACCTTC. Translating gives CASSPDPGTGGGYTF.

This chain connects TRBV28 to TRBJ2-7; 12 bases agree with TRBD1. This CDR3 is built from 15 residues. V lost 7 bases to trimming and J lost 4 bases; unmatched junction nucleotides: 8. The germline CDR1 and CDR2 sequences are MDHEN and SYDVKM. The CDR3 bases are TGTGCCAGCACCTTTGGGACAGGGGGCCTTTACGAGCAGTACTTC. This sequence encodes CASTFGTGGLYEQYF.

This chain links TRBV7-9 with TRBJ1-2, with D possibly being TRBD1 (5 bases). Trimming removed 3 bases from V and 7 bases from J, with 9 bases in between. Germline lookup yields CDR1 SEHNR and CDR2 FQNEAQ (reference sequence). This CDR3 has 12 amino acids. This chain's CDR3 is CASSLGEAGYTF. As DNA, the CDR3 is TGTGCCAGCAGCTTGGGGGAGGCTGGCTACACCTTC.

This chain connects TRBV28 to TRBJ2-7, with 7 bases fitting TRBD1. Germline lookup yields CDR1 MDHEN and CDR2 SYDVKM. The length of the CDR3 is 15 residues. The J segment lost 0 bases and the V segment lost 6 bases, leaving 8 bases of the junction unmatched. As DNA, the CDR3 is TGTGCCAGCAGGGCACAGGGGATCTTCTCCTACGAGCAGTACTTC. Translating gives CASRAQGIFSYEQYF.

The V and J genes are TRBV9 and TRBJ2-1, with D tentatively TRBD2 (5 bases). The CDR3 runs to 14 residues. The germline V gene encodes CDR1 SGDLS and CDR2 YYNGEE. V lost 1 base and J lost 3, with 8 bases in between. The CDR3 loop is CASSVTGSYNEQFF. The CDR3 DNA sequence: TGTGCCAGCAGCGTAACGGGAAGCTACAATGAGCAGTTCTTC.

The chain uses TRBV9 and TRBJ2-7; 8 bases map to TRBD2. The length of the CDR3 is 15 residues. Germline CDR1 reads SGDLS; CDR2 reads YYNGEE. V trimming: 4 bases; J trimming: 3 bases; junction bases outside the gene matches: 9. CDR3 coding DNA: TGTGCCAGCAGCCCCCGGGGGGGTAGGGTCTACGAGCAGTACTTC. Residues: CASSPRGGRVYEQYF.

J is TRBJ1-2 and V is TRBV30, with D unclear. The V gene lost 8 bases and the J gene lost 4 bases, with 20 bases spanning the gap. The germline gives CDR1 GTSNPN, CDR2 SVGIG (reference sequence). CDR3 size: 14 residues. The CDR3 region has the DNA TGTGCCCACGACGGGAGTTGGCGCCCCTATGGCTACACCTTC. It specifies CAHDGSWRPYGYTF.

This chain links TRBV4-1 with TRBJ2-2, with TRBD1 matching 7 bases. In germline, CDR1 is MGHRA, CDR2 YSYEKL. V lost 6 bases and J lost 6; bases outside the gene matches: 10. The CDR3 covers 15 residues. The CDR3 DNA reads TGCGCCAGCAGTCAGGGGGAGTTAATATCCGGGGAGCTGTTTTTT. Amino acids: CASSQGELISGELFF.

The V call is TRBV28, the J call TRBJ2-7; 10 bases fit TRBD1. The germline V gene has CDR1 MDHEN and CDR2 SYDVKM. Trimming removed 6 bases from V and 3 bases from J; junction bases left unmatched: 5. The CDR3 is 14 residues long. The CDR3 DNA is TGTGCCAGCAGGGGGACAGGGGCGAACTACGAGCAGTACTTC. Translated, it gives CASRGTGANYEQYF.

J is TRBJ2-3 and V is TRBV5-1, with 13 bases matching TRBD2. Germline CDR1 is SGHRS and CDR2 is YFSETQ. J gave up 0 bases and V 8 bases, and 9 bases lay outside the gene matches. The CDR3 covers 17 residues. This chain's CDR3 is CASQRTSGRRSTDTQYF. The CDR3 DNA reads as TGCGCCAGTCAACGGACTAGCGGGAGAAGAAGCACAGATACGCAGTATTTT.

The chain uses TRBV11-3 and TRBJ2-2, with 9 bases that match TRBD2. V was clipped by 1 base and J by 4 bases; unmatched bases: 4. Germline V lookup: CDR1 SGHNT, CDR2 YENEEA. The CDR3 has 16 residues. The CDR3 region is CASSLGSGSFTGELFF. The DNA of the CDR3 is TGTGCCAGCAGCTTAGGTAGCGGGAGCTTCACCGGGGAGCTGTTTTTT. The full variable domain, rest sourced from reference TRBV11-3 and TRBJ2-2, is EAGVVQSPRYKIIEKKQPVAFWCNPISGHNTLYWYLQNLGQGPELLIRYENEEAVDDSQLPKDRFSAERLKGVDSTLKIQPAELGDSAVYLCASSLGSGSFTGELFFGEGSRLTVL.

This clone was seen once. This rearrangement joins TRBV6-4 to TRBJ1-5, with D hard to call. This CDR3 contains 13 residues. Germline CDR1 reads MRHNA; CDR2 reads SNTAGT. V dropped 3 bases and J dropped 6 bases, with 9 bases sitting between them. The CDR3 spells CASSEFSGQPQHF. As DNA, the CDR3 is TGTGCCAGCAGTGAATTCTCGGGTCAGCCCCAGCATTTT.

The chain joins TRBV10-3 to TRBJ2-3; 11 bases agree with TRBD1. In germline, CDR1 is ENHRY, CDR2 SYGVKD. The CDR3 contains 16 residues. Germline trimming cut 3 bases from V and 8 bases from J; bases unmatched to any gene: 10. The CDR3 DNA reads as TGTGCCATCAGTGACCCTTCCGGGACAGGGGGTCGTACGCAGTATTTT. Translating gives CAISDPSGTGGRTQYF.

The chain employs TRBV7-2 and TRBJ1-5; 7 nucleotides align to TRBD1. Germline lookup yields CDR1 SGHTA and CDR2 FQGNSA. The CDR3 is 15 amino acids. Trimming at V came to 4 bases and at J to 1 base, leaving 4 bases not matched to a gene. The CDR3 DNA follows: TGTGCCAGCAGCTCAAACAGGGGAAGCAATCAGCCCCAGCATTTT. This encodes CASSSNRGSNQPQHF.

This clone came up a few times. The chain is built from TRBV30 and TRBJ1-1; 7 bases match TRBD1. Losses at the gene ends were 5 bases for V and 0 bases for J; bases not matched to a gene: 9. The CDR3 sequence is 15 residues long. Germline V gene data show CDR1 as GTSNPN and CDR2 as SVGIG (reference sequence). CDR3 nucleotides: TGTGCCTGGGTAAATCGGGGACAGCTGAACACTGAAGCTTTCTTT. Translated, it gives CAWVNRGQLNTEAFF.